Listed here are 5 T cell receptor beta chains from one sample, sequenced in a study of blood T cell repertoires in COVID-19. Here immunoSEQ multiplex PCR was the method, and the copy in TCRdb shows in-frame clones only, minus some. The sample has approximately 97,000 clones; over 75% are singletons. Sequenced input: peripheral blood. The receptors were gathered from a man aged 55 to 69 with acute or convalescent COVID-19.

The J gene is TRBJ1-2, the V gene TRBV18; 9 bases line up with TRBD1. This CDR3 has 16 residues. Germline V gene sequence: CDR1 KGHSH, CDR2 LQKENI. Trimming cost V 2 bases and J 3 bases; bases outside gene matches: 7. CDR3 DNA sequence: TGTGCCAGCTCACCAGTCTCGGGACAGGGCCACTATGGCTACACCTTC. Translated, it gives CASSPVSGQGHYGYTF. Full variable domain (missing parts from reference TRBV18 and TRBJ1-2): NAGVMQNPRHLVRRRGQEARLRCSPMKGHSHVYWYRQLPEEGLKFMVYLQKENIIDESGMPKERFSAEFPKEGPSILRIQQVVRGDSAAYFCASSPVSGQGHYGYTFGSGTRLTVV.

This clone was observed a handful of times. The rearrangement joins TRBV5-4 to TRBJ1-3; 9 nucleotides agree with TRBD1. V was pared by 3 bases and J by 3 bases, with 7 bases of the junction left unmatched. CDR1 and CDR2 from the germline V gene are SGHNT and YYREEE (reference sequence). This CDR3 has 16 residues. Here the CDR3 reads CASSSDTGGRGNTIYF. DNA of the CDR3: TGTGCCAGCAGCTCCGACACAGGGGGCCGTGGAAACACCATATATTTT.

The CDR3 protein is CASGPSTGTGTGELFF. The CDR3 coding sequence is TGTGCTAGTGGCCCCTCGACAGGGACGGGGACCGGGGAGCTGTTTTTT. The gene calls are TRBV12-5 and TRBJ2-2; TRBD1 agrees at 7 bases. The CDR3 is 16 amino acids. V lost 6 bases, J lost 5 bases, and 12 bases stayed unmatched. The germline V gene has CDR1 LGHNT and CDR2 FRNRAP.

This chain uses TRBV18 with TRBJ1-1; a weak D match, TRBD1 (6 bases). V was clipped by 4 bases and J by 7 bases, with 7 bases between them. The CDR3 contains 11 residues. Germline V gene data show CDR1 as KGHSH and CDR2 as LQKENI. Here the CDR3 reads CASSLDSEAFF. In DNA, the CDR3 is TGTGCCAGCTCACTGGACAGTGAAGCTTTCTTT.

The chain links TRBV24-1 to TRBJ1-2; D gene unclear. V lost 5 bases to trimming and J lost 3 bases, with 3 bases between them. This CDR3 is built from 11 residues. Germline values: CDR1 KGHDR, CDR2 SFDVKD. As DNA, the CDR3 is TGTGCCACCAGTGTAGACTATGGCTACACCTTC. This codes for CATSVDYGYTF.